The 20 T cell receptor beta chains listed next were all sequenced from one sample in a study of T-cell reconstitution after alpha-beta-depleted transplantation in children. Unique molecular identifiers were incorporated when the TCRbeta library was constructed. TCRdb processed the PCR reads anew with MiXCR; each CDR3 protein has one entry. The sample lists fewer than 700,000 distinct CDR3 sequences; about an eighth were seen once. The source material was PBMCs, mostly from graft donor cells, sampled 360 days after TCRalphabeta/CD19-depleted stem cell transplant. The receptors derive from a male patient between 5 and 17 years old who had a stem cell transplant for acute myeloid leukemia, so the T cells may come from the graft donor.

This clonotype was found a few times. This chain uses TRBV19 with TRBJ2-1; D might be TRBD1 (6 bases). The CDR3 spans 14 residues. Germline CDR1 is LNHDA and CDR2 is SQIVND (reference sequence). V was trimmed by 7 bases and J by 8 bases, leaving 18 bases between them. The CDR3 sequence is CASKGQGNLYEQFF. The CDR3 nucleotides read TGTGCCAGTAAGGGGCAGGGGAATCTATATGAGCAGTTCTTC.

The J gene is TRBJ2-7, the V gene TRBV3-1; possible D gene TRBD2, 7 bases. CDR3 length: 17 residues. CDR1 and CDR2 from the germline V gene are LGHDT and YNNKEL (reference sequence). With 0 bases removed from V and 1 base from J, the gap between germline ends came to 16 bases. In nucleotides, the CDR3 is TGTGCCAGCAGCCAAGATTGGGGGGGGCGCCGGTCCTACGAGCAGTACTTC. Residues: CASSQDWGGRRSYEQYF.

J is TRBJ2-7 and V is TRBV6-4; 8 nucleotides match TRBD2. The J segment lost 13 bases and the V segment lost 6 bases, leaving 11 bases of the junction unmatched. Germline-derived CDR1 and CDR2 are MRHNA and SNTAGT. The CDR3 runs 12 residues. CDR3 DNA sequence: TGTGCCAGCAGACATACTAGCGGAGCTCACTACTTC. It translates to CASRHTSGAHYF.

This clonotype was seen a few times. The chain joins TRBV25-1 to TRBJ2-2; TRBD2 matches 7 bases. CDR3 size: 17 residues. V trimming: 1 base; J trimming: 5 bases; junction bases outside the gene matches: 10. In germline, CDR1 is MGHDK, CDR2 SYGVNS. Here the CDR3 DNA reads TGTGCCAGCAGTGAATTAGGCGGCGGGAGAAGGACCGGGGAGCTGTTTTTT. The encoded protein is CASSELGGGRRTGELFF. Combining the CDR3 with reference TRBV25-1 and TRBJ2-2 gives the whole variable domain EADIYQTPRYLVIGTGKKITLECSQTMGHDKMYWYQQDPGMELHLIHYSYGVNSTEKGDLSSESTVSRIRTEHFPLTLESARPSHTSQYLCASSELGGGRRTGELFFGEGSRLTVL.

This clonotype was recorded at least ten times. This chain uses TRBV6-5 with TRBJ2-5; the D gene could be TRBD1 or TRBD2 (5 bases each). CDR1 MNHEY and CDR2 SVGAGI come from the germline V gene. V was cut by 2 bases and J by 7 bases, with 17 bases left in between. The CDR3 runs 15 residues. Here the CDR3 reads CASSYRGASRVTQYF. As DNA, the CDR3 is TGTGCCAGCAGTTACCGAGGGGCGAGCCGGGTGACCCAGTACTTC.

In its sample, this clonotype was seen many times. This rearrangement joins TRBV7-6 to TRBJ2-2; 7 bases are a match to TRBD2. V was pared by 1 base and J by 2 bases, with 4 bases of the junction left unmatched. CDR3 length: 16 residues. The germline CDR1 and CDR2 sequences are SGHVS and FNYEAQ. The CDR3 protein is CASSLGREENTGELFF. Here the CDR3 DNA reads TGTGCCAGCAGCTTAGGACGGGAGGAAAACACCGGGGAGCTGTTTTTT. Full variable domain (rest looked up from reference TRBV7-6 and TRBJ2-2): GAGVSQSPRYKVTKRGQDVALRCDPISGHVSLYWYRQALGQGPEFLTYFNYEAQQDKSGLPNDRFSAERPEGSISTLTIQRTEQRDSAMYRCASSLGREENTGELFFGEGSRLTVL.

V and J are TRBV20-1 and TRBJ2-1; TRBD2 aligns across 11 bases. This CDR3 has 14 amino acids. V lost 5 bases and J lost 7; bases outside the gene matches: 7. The germline V gene has CDR1 DFQATT and CDR2 SNEGSKA (reference sequence). CDR3 sequence: CSAFSGRAWNEQFF. As DNA, the CDR3 is TGCAGTGCTTTTAGCGGGAGGGCCTGGAATGAGCAGTTCTTC.

This clonotype was seen a handful of times. The J gene is TRBJ2-7, the V gene TRBV7-2; 8 positions agree with TRBD2. This CDR3 comprises 13 residues. Germline CDR1 reads SGHTA; CDR2 reads FQGNSA. V gave up 6 bases and J gave up 2 bases; unmatched junction bases: 3. CDR3 DNA: TGTGCCAGCAGGCCGGGAGGGACCTACGAGCAGTACTTC. The encoded protein is CASRPGGTYEQYF.

This clonotype was detected only a few times. V and J are TRBV5-1 and TRBJ2-7; TRBD1 aligns across 10 bases. V lost 4 bases and J lost 3; bases outside the gene matches: 7. The germline V gene encodes CDR1 SGHRS and CDR2 YFSETQ. The CDR3 consists of 15 residues. Here the CDR3 DNA reads TGCGCCAGCAGCCGGGGACAGGGGATATACTACGAGCAGTACTTC. Protein: CASSRGQGIYYEQYF. The full variable domain, rest sourced from reference TRBV5-1 and TRBJ2-7, is KAGVTQTPRYLIKTRGQQVTLSCSPISGHRSVSWYQQTPGQGLQFLFEYFSETQRNKGNFPGRFSGRQFSNSRSEMNVSTLELGDSALYLCASSRGQGIYYEQYFGPGTRLTVT.

This clonotype has at least ten counts. The gene calls are TRBV20-1 and TRBJ2-3; D is ambiguous. Per germline, CDR1 DFQATT and CDR2 SNEGSKA (reference sequence). This CDR3 is 15 amino acids long. V gave up 5 bases and J gave up 2 bases, with 17 bases separating them. This CDR3 is CSAEGPIWYTDTQYF. In DNA form, the CDR3 reads TGCAGTGCTGAAGGCCCGATTTGGTACACAGATACGCAGTATTTT.

The sample holds many counts of this clonotype. V is TRBV28 and J is TRBJ1-1; maybe TRBD1 (5 bases). The CDR3 extends over 19 amino acids. The ends were cut back, 3 bases at V and 7 bases at J, with 30 bases in the middle. The germline CDR1 and CDR2 sequences are MDHEN and SYDVKM. CDR3 nucleotide sequence: TGTGCCAGCAGTTTGGTTTGGGAACAGGACTTTCCTCAGACGGATGAAGCTTTCTTT. It is translated as CASSLVWEQDFPQTDEAFF.

V is TRBV5-1 and J is TRBJ2-7; 7 positions agree with TRBD2. This CDR3 has 14 residues. From germline, CDR1 is SGHRS and CDR2 YFSETQ. Germline trimming cut 2 bases from V and 2 bases from J; bases unmatched to any gene: 4. CDR3 amino acids: CASSFTSDPYEQYF. CDR3 DNA: TGCGCCAGCAGCTTTACTAGCGACCCCTACGAGCAGTACTTC.

This clonotype was counted many times. The genes are TRBV15 and TRBJ2-7; D unclear. CDR3 length: 13 residues. Trimming removed 0 bases from V and 0 bases from J, with 3 bases in between. Germline lookup yields CDR1 LNHNV and CDR2 YYDKDF (reference sequence). The CDR3 bases are TGTGCCACCAGCAGAGAGAGCTCCTACGAGCAGTACTTC. It encodes CATSRESSYEQYF. Full variable domain (remainder filled in from reference TRBV15 and TRBJ2-7): DAMVIQNPRYQVTQFGKPVTLSCSQTLNHNVMYWYQQKSSQAPKLLFHYYDKDFNNEADTPDNFQSRRPNTSFCFLDIRSPGLGDTAMYLCATSRESSYEQYFGPGTRLTVT.

This clonotype has just a few counts. Written as DNA, the CDR3 is TGCGCCAGCAGCCTGAGGGGTAGCGGACGTTCTAGCACAGATACGCAGTATTTT. It is translated as CASSLRGSGRSSTDTQYF. The genes are TRBV5-1 and TRBJ2-3; the D gene is possibly TRBD2 (6 bases). V was shortened by 4 bases and J by 0 bases, with 21 bases between the two germline ends. CDR3 size: 18 residues. The V gene's germline CDR1 is SGHRS and CDR2 YFSETQ.

This clonotype was counted a few times. The V and J genes are TRBV4-3 and TRBJ1-2; 7 bases fit TRBD1. This CDR3 is 14 amino acids long. With V trimmed by 0 bases and J by 7 bases, 5 bases remained unmatched. Germline lookup yields CDR1 LGHNA and CDR2 YSLEER. CDR3 coding DNA: TGCGCCAGCAGCCAAGAGACAGGGTACGGTGGCTACACCTTC. Encoded protein: CASSQETGYGGYTF.

This clonotype was counted ten times or more. The genes are TRBV5-1 and TRBJ1-3; D perhaps matches TRBD1 (6 bases). The V and J ends lost 0 bases and 1 base respectively, with 11 bases between them. This CDR3 region has 16 residues. Germline V gene lookup returns CDR1 SGHRS and CDR2 YFSETQ. CDR3 region: CASSLEPGVSGNTIYF. CDR3 bases: TGCGCCAGCAGCTTGGAACCAGGGGTTTCTGGAAACACCATATATTTT.

The chain is built from TRBV11-3 and TRBJ2-3, with D perhaps matching TRBD2 (5 bases). V dropped 3 bases and J dropped 4 bases, with 8 bases sitting between them. Per the germline V gene, CDR1 is SGHNT and CDR2 is YENEEA. This CDR3 comprises 13 residues. CDR3 bases: TGTGCCAGCAGCTTGGTGAGGGCAGATACGCAGTATTTT. It codes for CASSLVRADTQYF.

This clonotype was detected ten times or more. The genes are TRBV28 and TRBJ2-7; 11 bases are shared with TRBD2. V dropped 4 bases and J dropped 1; count of bases not matched to a gene: 9. Germline V gene data show CDR1 as MDHEN and CDR2 as SYDVKM. The CDR3 has 17 amino acids. The CDR3 DNA follows: TGTGCCAGCAGTTCTCCCCTAGGACTAGCGGGTTCCTACGAGCAGTACTTC. It codes for CASSSPLGLAGSYEQYF.

The chain has TRBV12-3 or TRBV12-4 and TRBJ1-5; possibly TRBD1 for D (6 bases). This CDR3 contains 16 residues. The V and J ends lost 6 bases and 2 bases respectively, with 17 bases between them. The chain's CDR3 is CASSVQGPAGNQPQHF. The CDR3 coding sequence is TGTGCCAGCAGCGTACAGGGTCCGGCAGGCAATCAGCCCCAGCATTTT.

This clonotype was observed a handful of times. The chain employs TRBV7-8 and TRBJ1-1; D unclear. V gave up 4 bases and J gave up 5 bases, with 14 bases separating them. Germline-derived CDR1 and CDR2 are SGHVS and FQNEAQ. The CDR3 runs 14 residues. This CDR3 is CASSCSWAKTEAFF. The CDR3 DNA follows: TGTGCCAGCAGCTGTTCATGGGCGAAAACTGAAGCTTTCTTT.